Listed below are T cell receptor beta chains from one sample, sequenced in a study of T cell changes during pregnancy in multiple sclerosis. TCRdb's table, derived via immunoSEQ multiplex PCR, lists solely in-frame clones and lacks some. The sample holds roughly 37,000 clones; around 92% are singletons and the top ten take under 30%. Sequencing was performed on CD8+ T cells from peripheral blood mononuclear cells, taken before pregnancy. All receptors come from a female donor with multiple sclerosis, enrolled in a pregnancy study. CDR3s include the opening cysteine and the closing phenylalanine or tryptophan.

CDR3: CASTSGPWEQGNSPLHF; J: TRBJ1-6; V: TRBV4-1
CDR3: CASSGTSGTDTQYF; J: TRBJ2-3; V: TRBV9
CDR3: CASSYSPAYEQYF; J: TRBJ2-7; V: TRBV6-6
CDR3: CASSLGETGLTDTQYF; J: TRBJ2-3; V: TRBV5-1
CDR3: CASSWADRGYGYTF; J: TRBJ1-2; V: TRBV6-5
CDR3: CASSPTGAGEQYF; J: TRBJ2-7; V: TRBV18
CDR3: CASQGQDSGNTIYF; J: TRBJ1-3; V: TRBV19
CDR3: CASSKASSYNEQFF; J: TRBJ2-1; V: TRBV27
CDR3: CASRAAGVQETQYF; J: TRBJ2-5; V: TRBV7-9
CDR3: CASSRSGSSYEQYF; J: TRBJ2-7; V: TRBV7-8
CDR3: CASSSPKNRRETQYF; J: TRBJ2-5; V: TRBV2
CDR3: CAIHGGGGSGANVLTF; J: TRBJ2-6; V: TRBV10-3
CDR3: CASSLENRGNTEAFF; J: TRBJ1-1; V: TRBV5-1
CDR3: CASSQEQGYEQYF; J: NA; V: TRBV4-1
CDR3: CASSPYRQDEKLFF; J: TRBJ1-4; V: TRBV27
CDR3: CASSTGSTYEQYF; J: TRBJ2-7; V: TRBV11-2
CDR3: CASSPRQGNQPQHF; J: TRBJ1-5; V: TRBV27
CDR3: CASRGGREGSGELFF; J: TRBJ2-2; V: TRBV9
CDR3: CASRGLAEYEQYF; J: TRBJ2-7; V: TRBV2
CDR3: CASSSVPRTGDYEQYF; J: TRBJ2-7; V: TRBV11-2
CDR3: CASRAPGTGGVEAFF; J: TRBJ1-1; V: TRBV2
CDR3: CASSKYPQGERMNTEAFF; J: TRBJ1-1; V: TRBV19
CDR3: CASSFGTSGRDTQYF; J: TRBJ2-3; V: TRBV27
CDR3: CTSRGQGASQPQHF; J: TRBJ1-5; V: TRBV6-5
CDR3: CASLGTARLVDGYTF; J: TRBJ1-2; V: TRBV6-5
CDR3: CASSPHRGDNQPQHF; J: TRBJ1-5; V: TRBV6-5
CDR3: CASSFRGDSYEQYF; J: TRBJ2-7; V: TRBV7-2
CDR3: CASSLGAKNTEAFF; J: TRBJ1-1; V: TRBV7-8
CDR3: CASSPTGPYEQYF; J: NA; V: TRBV6-5
CDR3: CASSSSLNNEQFF; J: TRBJ2-1; V: TRBV27
CDR3: CASSVEGDFTDTQYF; J: TRBJ2-3; V: TRBV9
CDR3: CSVEIVRDYHRVGELFF; J: TRBJ2-2; V: TRBV29-1
CDR3: CASSFGGRNVEQYF; J: TRBJ2-7; V: TRBV5-8
CDR3: CASSFGGHYSNQPQHF; J: TRBJ1-5; V: TRBV27
CDR3: CASRYRQGPSYEQYF; J: TRBJ2-7; V: TRBV5-4
CDR3: CASSPRSQGEQFF; J: TRBJ2-1; V: TRBV7-9
CDR3: CASRGQVYGYTF; J: TRBJ1-2; V: TRBV2